A selection of T cell receptor beta chains follows, all from one sample in a study of shared clonotypes between healthy human individuals. Libraries were prepared by immunoSEQ multiplex PCR; TCRdb keeps only in-frame clonotypes and omits some of them. The sample has 450,000 to 600,000 clones, 79% seen once; the top ten hold approximately 12%. Sequenced input: PBMCs. The receptors were sampled from a woman in her 40s in good health. Some clones in this sample may be carry-over from other donors' samples. The CDR3 runs from the conserved cysteine through the conserved F or W. A D gene is named only where the DNA matches it firmly. The size of a clone is reported for some rows only, either as once, few or many, or as a class for expanded clones.

TRBJ2-1 | TRBV28 | TRBD1 | NA | CASTASGTGDLGEQFF | TGTGCCAGCACCGCGTCGGGGACAGGGGACCTCGGTGAGCAGTTCTTC
TRBJ2-7 | TRBV28 | NA | NA | CASSPPGYEQYF | TGTGCCAGCTCCCCCCCCGGATACGAGCAGTACTTC
TRBJ2-5 | TRBV10-3 | NA | NA | CAISELVEETQYF | TGTGCCATCAGTGAATTGGTGGAAGAGACCCAGTACTTC
TRBJ2-1 | TRBV6-6 | NA | NA | CASSMGFNEQFF | TGTGCCAGCAGCATGGGCTTCAATGAGCAGTTCTTC
TRBJ1-4 | TRBV10-3 | NA | NA | CARDPAYNEKLFF | TGTGCCAGAGATCCAGCTTATAATGAAAAACTGTTTTTT
TRBJ1-5 | TRBV28 | NA | NA | CASRRGGGNQPQHF | TGTGCCAGCAGAAGGGGGGGCGGCAATCAGCCCCAGCATTTT
TRBJ1-1 | TRBV7-9 | NA | few | CASSYSGTEAFF | TGTGCCAGCAGCTACTCTGGCACTGAAGCTTTCTTT
TRBJ2-3 | TRBV7-3 | NA | NA | CASSLGAATDTQYF | TGTGCCAGCAGCTTAGGAGCGGCCACAGATACGCAGTATTTT
TRBJ2-3 | TRBV28 | TRBD2 | NA | CASSFLAGGTNTQYF | TGTGCCAGCAGTTTTTTAGCGGGGGGCACGAATACGCAGTATTTT
TRBJ2-1 | TRBV15 | NA | NA | CATSRVLGTELIYNEQFF | TGTGCCACCAGCAGAGTGTTAGGGACCGAACTTATCTACAATGAGCAGTTCTTC
TRBJ1-2 | TRBV5-4 | TRBD1 | NA | CASSSNFRQGPLGYTF | TGTGCCAGCAGCTCCAACTTCCGACAGGGGCCATTGGGCTACACCTTC
TRBJ2-3 | TRBV10-1 | TRBD2 | NA | CASSEGASGSRSDTQYF | TGCGCCAGCAGTGAAGGGGCTAGCGGGAGTCGGTCAGATACGCAGTATTTT
TRBJ2-1 | TRBV11-3 | NA | NA | CASSSNPMGGQFF | TGTGCCAGCAGCTCCAACCCAATGGGCGGGCAGTTCTTC
TRBJ2-5 | TRBV29-1 | TRBD1 | NA | CSVGGTGVQETQYF | TGCAGCGTTGGGGGGACAGGAGTCCAAGAGACCCAGTACTTC
TRBJ1-1 | TRBV7-6 | TRBD1 | once | CASSQQGAKNTEAFF | TGTGCCAGCAGCCAGCAGGGGGCGAAGAACACTGAAGCTTTCTTT
TRBJ1-2 | TRBV27 | NA | NA | CASSLSGRRYTNYGYTF | TGTGCCAGCAGTTTATCAGGCAGAAGATATACTAACTATGGCTACACCTTC